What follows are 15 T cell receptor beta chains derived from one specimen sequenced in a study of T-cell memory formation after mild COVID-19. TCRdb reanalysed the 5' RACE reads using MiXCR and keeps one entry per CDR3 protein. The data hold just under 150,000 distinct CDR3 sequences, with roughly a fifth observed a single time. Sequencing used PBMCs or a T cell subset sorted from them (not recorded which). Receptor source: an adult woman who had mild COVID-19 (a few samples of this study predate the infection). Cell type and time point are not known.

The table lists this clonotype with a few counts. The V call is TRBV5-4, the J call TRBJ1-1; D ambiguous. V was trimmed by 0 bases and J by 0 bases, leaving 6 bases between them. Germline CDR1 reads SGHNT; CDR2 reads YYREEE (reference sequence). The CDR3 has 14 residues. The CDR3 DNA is TGTGCCAGCAGCTTGGATATCATGAACACTGAAGCTTTCTTT. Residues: CASSLDIMNTEAFF.

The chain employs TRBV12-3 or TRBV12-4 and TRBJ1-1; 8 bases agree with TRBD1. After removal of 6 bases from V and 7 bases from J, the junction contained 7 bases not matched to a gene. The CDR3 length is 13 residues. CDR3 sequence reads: CASRRQGTGEAFF. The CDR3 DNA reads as TGTGCCAGCAGAAGACAGGGGACGGGTGAAGCTTTCTTT.

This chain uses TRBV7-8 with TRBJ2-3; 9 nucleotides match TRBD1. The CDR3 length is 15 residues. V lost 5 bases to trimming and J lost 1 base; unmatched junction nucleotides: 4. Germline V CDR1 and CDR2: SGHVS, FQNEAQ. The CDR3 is CASSHRDRGTDTQYF. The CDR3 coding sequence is TGTGCCAGCAGCCACCGGGACAGGGGCACAGATACGCAGTATTTT.

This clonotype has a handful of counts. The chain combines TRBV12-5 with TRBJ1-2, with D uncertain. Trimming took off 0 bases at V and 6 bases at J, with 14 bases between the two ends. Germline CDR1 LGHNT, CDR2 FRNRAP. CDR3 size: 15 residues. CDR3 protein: CASGLVPGLKDGYTF. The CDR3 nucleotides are TGTGCTAGTGGTTTGGTTCCGGGTCTAAAGGATGGCTACACCTTC.

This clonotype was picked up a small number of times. The CDR3 loop is CASSPRAPDTQYF. Written as DNA, the CDR3 is TGTGCCAGCAGCCCCCGCGCCCCAGATACGCAGTATTTT. This sequence joins TRBV6-8 and TRBJ2-3, with D uncertain. The CDR3 consists of 13 residues. Trimming removed 6 bases at V and 4 bases at J, with 11 bases between. Per the germline V gene, CDR1 is MNHGY and CDR2 is SAAAGT.

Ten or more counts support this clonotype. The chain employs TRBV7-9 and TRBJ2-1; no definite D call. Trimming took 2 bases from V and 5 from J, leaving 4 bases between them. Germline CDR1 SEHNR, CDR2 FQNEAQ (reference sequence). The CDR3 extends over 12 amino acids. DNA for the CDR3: TGTGCCAGCAGCTTATTGAACAATGAGCAGTTCTTC. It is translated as CASSLLNNEQFF.

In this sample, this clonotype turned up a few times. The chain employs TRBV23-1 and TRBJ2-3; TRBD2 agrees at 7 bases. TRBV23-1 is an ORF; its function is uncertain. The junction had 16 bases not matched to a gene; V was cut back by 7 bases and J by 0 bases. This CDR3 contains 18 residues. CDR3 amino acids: CASTPSNGGRPSTDTQYF. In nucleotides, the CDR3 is TGCGCCAGCACGCCGTCCAATGGCGGGAGACCTAGCACAGATACGCAGTATTTT.

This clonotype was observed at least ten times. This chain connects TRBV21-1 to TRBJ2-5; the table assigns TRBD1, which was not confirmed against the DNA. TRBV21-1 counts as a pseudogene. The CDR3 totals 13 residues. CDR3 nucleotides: TGTGCCCCTAAAGGTCGGGGGCAAGAGACCCAGTACTTC. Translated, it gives CAPKGRGQETQYF.

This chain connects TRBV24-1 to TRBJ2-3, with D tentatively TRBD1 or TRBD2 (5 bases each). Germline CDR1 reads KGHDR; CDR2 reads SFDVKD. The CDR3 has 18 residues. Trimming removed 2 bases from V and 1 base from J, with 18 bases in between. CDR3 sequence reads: CATSDSPGRQRGTDTQYF. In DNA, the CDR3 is TGTGCCACCAGTGATTCCCCGGGACGGCAAAGGGGCACAGATACGCAGTATTTT.

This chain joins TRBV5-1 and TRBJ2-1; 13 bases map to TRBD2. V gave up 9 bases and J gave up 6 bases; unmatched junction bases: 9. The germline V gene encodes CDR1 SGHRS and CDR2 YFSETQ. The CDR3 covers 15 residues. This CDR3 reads CATRTSGRLGNEQFF. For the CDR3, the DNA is TGCGCCACCCGGACTAGCGGGAGATTGGGCAATGAGCAGTTCTTC.

CDR3: CASSLAQKETQYF. CDR3 bases: TGTGCCAGCAGCTTGGCACAGAAAGAGACCCAGTACTTC. V and J are TRBV7-7 and TRBJ2-5; D remains ambiguous. The length of the CDR3 is 13 residues. In germline, CDR1 is SSHAT, CDR2 FNYEAQ (reference sequence). Trimming took off 3 bases at V and 3 bases at J, with 8 bases between the two ends.

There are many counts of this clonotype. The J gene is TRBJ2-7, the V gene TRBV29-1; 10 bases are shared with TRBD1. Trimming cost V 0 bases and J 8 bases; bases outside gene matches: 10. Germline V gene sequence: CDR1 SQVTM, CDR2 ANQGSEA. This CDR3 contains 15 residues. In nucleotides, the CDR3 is TGCAGCGTTGAAGAAGTCGGGACAGGGGCTACGAAGCAGTACTTC. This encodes CSVEEVGTGATKQYF.

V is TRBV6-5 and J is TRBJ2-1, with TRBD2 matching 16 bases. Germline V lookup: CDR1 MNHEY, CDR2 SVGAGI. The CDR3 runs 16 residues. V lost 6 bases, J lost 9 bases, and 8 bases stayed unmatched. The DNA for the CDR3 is TGTGCCAGCAGCGGGGGACTAGCGGGAGGGCTGAGTGAGCAGTTCTTC. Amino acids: CASSGGLAGGLSEQFF.

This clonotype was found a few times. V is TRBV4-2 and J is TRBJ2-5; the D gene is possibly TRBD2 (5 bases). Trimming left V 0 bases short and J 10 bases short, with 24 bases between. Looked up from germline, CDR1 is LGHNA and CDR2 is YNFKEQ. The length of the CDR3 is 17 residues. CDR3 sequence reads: CASSQEGTQLTRAVQYF. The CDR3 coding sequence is TGTGCCAGCAGCCAAGAGGGAACCCAGCTCACGAGGGCGGTCCAGTACTTC.

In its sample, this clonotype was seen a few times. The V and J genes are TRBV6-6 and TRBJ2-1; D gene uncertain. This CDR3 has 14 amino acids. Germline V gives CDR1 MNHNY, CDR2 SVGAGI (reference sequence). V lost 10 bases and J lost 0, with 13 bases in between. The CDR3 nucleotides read TGTGCCATCGCGACCTTTAGCTCCTACAATGAGCAGTTCTTC. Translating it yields CAIATFSSYNEQFF.